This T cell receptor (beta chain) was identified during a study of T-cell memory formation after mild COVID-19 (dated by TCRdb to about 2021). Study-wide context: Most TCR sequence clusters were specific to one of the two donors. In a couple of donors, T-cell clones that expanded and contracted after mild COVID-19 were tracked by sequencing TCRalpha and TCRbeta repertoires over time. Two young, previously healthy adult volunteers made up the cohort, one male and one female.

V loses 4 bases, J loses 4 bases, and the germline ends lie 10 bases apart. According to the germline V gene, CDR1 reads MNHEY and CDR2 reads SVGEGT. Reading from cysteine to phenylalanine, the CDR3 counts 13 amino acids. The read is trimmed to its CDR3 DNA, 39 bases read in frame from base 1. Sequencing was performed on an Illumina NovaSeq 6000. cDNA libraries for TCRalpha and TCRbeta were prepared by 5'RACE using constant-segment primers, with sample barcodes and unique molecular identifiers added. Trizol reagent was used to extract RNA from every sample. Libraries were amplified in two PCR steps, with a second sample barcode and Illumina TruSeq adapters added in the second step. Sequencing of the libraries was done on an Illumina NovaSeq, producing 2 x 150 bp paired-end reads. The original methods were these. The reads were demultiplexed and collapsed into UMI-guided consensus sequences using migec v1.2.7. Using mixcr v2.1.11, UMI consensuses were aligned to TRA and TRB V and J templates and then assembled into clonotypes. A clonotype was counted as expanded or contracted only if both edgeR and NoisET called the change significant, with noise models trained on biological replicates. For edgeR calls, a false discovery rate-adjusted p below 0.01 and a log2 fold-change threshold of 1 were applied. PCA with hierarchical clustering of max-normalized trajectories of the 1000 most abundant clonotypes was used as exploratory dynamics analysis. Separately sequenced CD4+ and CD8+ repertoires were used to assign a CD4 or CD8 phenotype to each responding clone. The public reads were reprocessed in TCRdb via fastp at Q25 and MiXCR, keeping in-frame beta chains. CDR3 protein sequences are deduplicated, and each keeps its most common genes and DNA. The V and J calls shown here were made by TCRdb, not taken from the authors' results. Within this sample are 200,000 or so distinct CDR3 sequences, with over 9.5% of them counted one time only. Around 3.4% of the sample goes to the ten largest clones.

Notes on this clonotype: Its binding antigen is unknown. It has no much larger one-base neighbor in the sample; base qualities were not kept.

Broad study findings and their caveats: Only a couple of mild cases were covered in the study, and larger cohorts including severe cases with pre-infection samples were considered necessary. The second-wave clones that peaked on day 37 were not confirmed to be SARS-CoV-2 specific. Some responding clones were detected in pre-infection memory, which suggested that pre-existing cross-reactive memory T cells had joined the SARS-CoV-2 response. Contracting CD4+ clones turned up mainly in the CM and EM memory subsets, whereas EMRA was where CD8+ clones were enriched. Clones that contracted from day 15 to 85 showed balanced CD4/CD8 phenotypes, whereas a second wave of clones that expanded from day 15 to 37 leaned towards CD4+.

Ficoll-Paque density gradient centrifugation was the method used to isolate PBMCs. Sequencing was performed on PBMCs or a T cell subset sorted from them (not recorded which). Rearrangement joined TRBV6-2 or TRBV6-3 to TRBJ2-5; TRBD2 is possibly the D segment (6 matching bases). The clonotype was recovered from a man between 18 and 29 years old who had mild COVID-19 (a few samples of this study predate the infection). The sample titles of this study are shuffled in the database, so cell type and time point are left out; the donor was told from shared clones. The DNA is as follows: TGTGCCAGCAGTTCGGGACTTATAGAGACCCAGTACTTC. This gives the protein CASSSGLIETQYF.